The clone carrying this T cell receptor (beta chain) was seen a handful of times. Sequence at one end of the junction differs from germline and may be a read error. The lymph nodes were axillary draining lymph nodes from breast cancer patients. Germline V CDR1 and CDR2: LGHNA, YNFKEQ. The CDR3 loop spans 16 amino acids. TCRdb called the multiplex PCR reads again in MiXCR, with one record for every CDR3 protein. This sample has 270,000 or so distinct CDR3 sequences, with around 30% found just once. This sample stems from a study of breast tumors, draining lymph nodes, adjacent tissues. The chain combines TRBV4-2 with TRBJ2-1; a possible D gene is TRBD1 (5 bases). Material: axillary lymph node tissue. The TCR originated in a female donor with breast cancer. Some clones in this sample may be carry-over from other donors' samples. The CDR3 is CASSQGSDSSYNERFF. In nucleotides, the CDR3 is TGTGCCAGCAGCCAAGGAAGCGACAGCTCCTACAATGAGCGGTTCTTC.